The 14 T cell receptor beta chains listed next were all sequenced from one sample in a study of Graves' ophthalmopathy and Graves' hyperthyroidism. Scientists amplified the TCR beta CDR3 regions from RNA transcripts. HTBI primers were used in a first-round RT-PCR, which preceded a second-round multiplex PCR. TCRdb analysed the multiplex PCR reads with MiXCR anew, one entry per CDR3 protein. The profile shows a few hundred thousand distinct CDR3 sequences, about 16% of them singletons. The sample comprised peripheral blood. The receptors shown here come from a woman younger than 35 with stable Graves' hyperthyroidism.

The table lists this clonotype with many counts. The chain uses TRBV10-3 and TRBJ1-1; 7 bases fit TRBD1. J gave up 2 bases and V 6 bases, and 9 bases lay outside the gene matches. The CDR3 has 15 amino acids. Germline V lookup: CDR1 ENHRY, CDR2 SYGVKD. CDR3 protein: CAIRGGQTGNTEAFF. The CDR3 DNA is TGTGCCATCAGAGGGGGCCAGACTGGAAACACTGAAGCTTTCTTT.

This clonotype appeared many times. J is TRBJ1-6 and V is TRBV4-1; unclear D gene. V lost 0 bases to trimming and J lost 6 bases, with 6 bases between them. Germline CDR1 reads MGHRA; CDR2 reads YSYEKL. The CDR3 consists of 14 residues. The CDR3 region is CASSQDRVNSPLHF. CDR3 coding DNA: TGCGCCAGCAGCCAAGATAGGGTTAATTCACCCCTCCACTTT.

Many counts were recorded for this clonotype. V usage is TRBV6-2 or TRBV6-3 and J usage is TRBJ1-2, with D possibly TRBD1 on 5 matching bases. Germline V gene sequence: CDR1 MNHEY, CDR2 SVGEGT. Deletions cut 7 bases from V and 1 base from J, with 16 bases between. The CDR3 contains 15 residues. This CDR3 reads CASILAGEHNYGYTF. CDR3 nucleotides: TGTGCCAGCATCCTTGCGGGGGAGCATAACTATGGCTACACCTTC.

This clonotype was observed a few times. V usage is TRBV19 and J usage is TRBJ1-1; a weak D match, TRBD1 (6 bases). The germline V gene has CDR1 LNHDA and CDR2 SQIVND (reference sequence). Trimming cost V 5 bases and J 8 bases, with 21 bases left between them. The CDR3 is 15 amino acids. The CDR3 region is CASSSAGAGRGEAFF. The CDR3 nucleotides read TGTGCCAGTAGTTCGGCAGGGGCCGGCCGGGGGGAAGCTTTCTTT. The whole variable domain, filled in from reference TRBV19 and TRBJ1-1, reads DGGITQSPKYLFRKEGQNVTLSCEQNLNHDAMYWYRQDPGQGLRLIYYSQIVNDFQKGDIAEGYSVSREKKESFPLTVTSAQKNPTAFYLCASSSAGAGRGEAFFGQGTRLTVV.

This clonotype showed up just a few times. The chain combines TRBV10-3 with TRBJ1-1; 7 nucleotides line up with TRBD1. The V and J ends lost 4 bases and 4 bases, in that order; junction bases with no gene match: 21. CDR3 length: 19 amino acids. The germline gives CDR1 ENHRY, CDR2 SYGVKD. The chain's CDR3 is CAISATLRQGPRSGTEAFF. Here the CDR3 DNA reads TGTGCCATCAGTGCCACCCTAAGACAGGGCCCCCGCTCGGGCACTGAAGCTTTCTTT.

This clonotype was found many times. The rearrangement joins TRBV4-2 to TRBJ2-7, with TRBD1 identical over 10 bases. There are 15 residues in the CDR3. The V segment lost 1 base and the J segment 3 bases; nucleotides outside the gene matches: 3. Germline V gene lookup returns CDR1 LGHNA and CDR2 YNFKEQ. CDR3 protein: CASSQGGDRGYEQYF. The CDR3 nucleotides are TGTGCCAGCAGCCAAGGGGGGGACAGGGGCTACGAGCAGTACTTC.

In this sample, this clonotype turned up a few times. V and J are TRBV5-1 and TRBJ2-6; 9 positions agree with TRBD1. V shed 9 bases and J 0 bases; nucleotides not matched to a gene: 19. This CDR3 is built from 20 residues. Germline V gives CDR1 SGHRS, CDR2 YFSETQ. The chain's CDR3 is CAIPGWLQGAHLSGANVLTF. The CDR3 nucleotides are TGCGCCATCCCCGGCTGGCTACAGGGGGCACACCTCTCTGGGGCCAACGTCCTGACTTTC.

This clonotype was detected only a few times. The chain joins TRBV5-1 to TRBJ2-5, with unresolved D. V lost 1 base to trimming and J lost 3 bases, with 10 bases between them. Germline CDR1 reads SGHRS; CDR2 reads YFSETQ. This CDR3 region has 14 residues. CDR3 nucleotides: TGCGCCAGCAGCTTGAACCCTGGGGAAGAGACCCAGTACTTC. Translation gives CASSLNPGEETQYF.

This clonotype was detected many times. In nucleotides, the CDR3 is TGCAGTGCGCACCGGGACGGAACCTCCTACGAGCAGTACTTC. This encodes CSAHRDGTSYEQYF. The V call is TRBV20-1, the J call TRBJ2-7; D could derive from TRBD1 or TRBD2 (5 bases each). V lost 6 bases to trimming and J lost 0 bases, with 15 bases between them. CDR3 length: 14 residues. The germline V gene encodes CDR1 DFQATT and CDR2 SNEGSKA (reference sequence).

As to this clonotype: A much larger clone is a single base away; this may be a read error. This is likely a read error, given that the CDR3 carries no conserved phenylalanine or tryptophan at its end. This chain connects TRBV7-8 to TRBJ1-1, with no clear D. The CDR3 length is 14 residues. Germline CDR1 and CDR2: SGHVS and FQNEAQ. Between the trimmed V and J ends, which lost 3 bases and 0 bases, there was a span of 8 bases. The CDR3 loop is CASSFNSMNTEAFL. CDR3 in DNA: TGTGCCAGCAGCTTCAACAGCATGAACACTGAAGCTTTCTTG.

To note about this clonotype: Since a much larger clone is just one base distant, this may be a read error. The DNA of the CDR3 is TGTGCCAGTAGTAGGGGACTCCTCTACGAGCAGTGCTTC. This codes for CASSRGLLYEQCF. The V gene is TRBV19, the J gene TRBJ2-7; D is perhaps TRBD2 (6 bases). CDR1 is LNHDA, CDR2 SQIVND, per germline (reference sequence). The CDR3 is 13 residues long.

This clonotype was observed at least ten times. The chain recombines TRBV11-2 with TRBJ2-7; D is undetermined. V shed 5 bases and J shed 2 bases, with 7 bases lying between them. The CDR3 runs to 12 residues. Germline CDR1 SGHAT, CDR2 FQNNGV. The CDR3: CASSADPYEQYF. The DNA of the CDR3 is TGTGCCAGCAGCGCCGACCCCTACGAGCAGTACTTC.

This clonotype came up many times. V gene TRBV12-5 combines with J gene TRBJ2-7; either TRBD1 or TRBD2 may supply D (5 bases each). The CDR3 consists of 17 residues. Germline CDR1 reads LGHNT; CDR2 reads FRNRAP. V lost 1 base to trimming and J lost 0 bases, with 16 bases between them. The CDR3 reads CASGLDARDALSYEQYF. Written as DNA, the CDR3 is TGTGCTAGTGGTTTGGACGCTCGGGACGCTCTCTCCTACGAGCAGTACTTC.

This clonotype was recorded at least ten times. V and J are TRBV12-3 or TRBV12-4 and TRBJ1-5, with TRBD1 as a possible D gene (5 bases). Trimming took off 0 bases at V and 5 bases at J, with 14 bases between the two ends. The CDR3 has 16 amino acids. The CDR3 region has the DNA TGTGCCAGCAGTTTAGCGCTTTGGACACTCGATCAGCCCCAGCATTTT. Translation gives CASSLALWTLDQPQHF.